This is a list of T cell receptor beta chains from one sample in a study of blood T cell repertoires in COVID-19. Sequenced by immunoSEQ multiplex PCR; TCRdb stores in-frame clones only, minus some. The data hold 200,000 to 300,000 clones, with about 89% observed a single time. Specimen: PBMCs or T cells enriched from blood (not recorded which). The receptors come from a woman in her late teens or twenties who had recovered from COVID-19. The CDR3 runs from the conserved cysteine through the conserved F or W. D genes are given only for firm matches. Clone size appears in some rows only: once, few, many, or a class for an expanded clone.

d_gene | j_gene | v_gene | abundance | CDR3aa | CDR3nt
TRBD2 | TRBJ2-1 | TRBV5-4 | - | CASSPGTTSDEQFF | TGTGCCAGCAGCCCCGGGACTACCTCCGATGAGCAGTTCTTC
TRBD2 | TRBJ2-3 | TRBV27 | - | CASSPLQREGGTDTQYF | TGTGCCAGCAGTCCCCTCCAGCGGGAGGGGGGCACAGATACGCAGTATTTT
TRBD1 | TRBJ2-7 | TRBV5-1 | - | CASSFQIRDRAYEQYF | TGCGCCAGCAGTTTTCAGATTCGGGACAGGGCATACGAGCAGTACTTC
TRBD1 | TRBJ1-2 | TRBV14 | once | CASSRRTGGDGYTF | TGTGCCAGCAGCCGTCGGACAGGGGGAGATGGCTACACCTTC
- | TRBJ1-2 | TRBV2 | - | CASSERYFEGGYTF | TGTGCCAGCAGTGAACGGTACTTCGAGGGAGGCTACACCTTC
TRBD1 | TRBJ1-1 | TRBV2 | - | CASSLTGGDTEAFF | TGTGCCAGCAGTCTGACAGGGGGGGACACTGAAGCTTTCTTT
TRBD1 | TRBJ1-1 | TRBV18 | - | CASSLTGGFTEAFF | TGTGCCAGCTCACTCACAGGGGGTTTTACTGAAGCTTTCTTT
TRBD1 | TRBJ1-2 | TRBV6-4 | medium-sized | CASSDTGQGLYGYTF | TGTGCCAGCAGTGACACAGGACAGGGTCTCTATGGCTACACCTTC
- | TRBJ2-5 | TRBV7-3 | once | CASSPSGRTQYF | TGTGCCAGCAGCCCTTCAGGGCGGACCCAGTACTTC
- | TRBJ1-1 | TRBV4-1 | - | CASSQEFVGTEAFF | TGCGCCAGCAGCCAAGAATTCGTCGGGACTGAAGCTTTCTTT
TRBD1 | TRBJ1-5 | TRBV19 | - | CASTQTGTSNQPQHF | TGTGCCAGTACCCAGACAGGGACTAGCAATCAGCCCCAGCATTTT
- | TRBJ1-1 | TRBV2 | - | CASLAIRDTEAFF | TGTGCCAGCCTTGCTATTCGGGACACTGAAGCTTTCTTT
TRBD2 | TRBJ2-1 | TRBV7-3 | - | CASSLWGGDYNEQFF | TGTGCCAGCAGCTTATGGGGGGGTGACTACAATGAGCAGTTCTTC
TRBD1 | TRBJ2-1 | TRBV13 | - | CASSIKGQGAVEQFF | TGTGCCAGCAGCATCAAAGGGCAGGGGGCTGTTGAGCAGTTCTTC
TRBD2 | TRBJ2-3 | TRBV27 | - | CASSFGTSGRAYSDTQYF | TGTGCCAGCAGTTTCGGGACTAGCGGGAGGGCCTATTCCGATACGCAGTATTTT
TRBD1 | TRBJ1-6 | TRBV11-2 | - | CASARNRGSSPLHF | TGTGCCAGCGCCCGGAACAGGGGGAGCTCACCCCTCCACTTT
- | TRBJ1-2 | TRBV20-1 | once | CSASPGLDYTF | TGCAGTGCGAGTCCGGGACTAGACTACACCTTC
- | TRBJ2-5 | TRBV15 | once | CATSRGSWESVETQYF | TGTGCCACCAGCAGAGGGAGTTGGGAGAGCGTCGAGACCCAGTACTTC
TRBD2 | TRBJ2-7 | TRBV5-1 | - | CASSLGLAGGKNHEQYF | TGCGCCAGCAGCTTGGGTCTAGCGGGAGGGAAAAATCACGAGCAGTACTTC
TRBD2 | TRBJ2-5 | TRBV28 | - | CASSSPGGGLGETQYF | TGTGCCAGCAGTTCCCCCGGGGGGGGGTTGGGAGAGACCCAGTACTTC
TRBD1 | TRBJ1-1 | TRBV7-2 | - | CASSLQGALTEAFF | TGTGCCAGCAGCCTCCAGGGGGCGCTTACTGAAGCTTTCTTT
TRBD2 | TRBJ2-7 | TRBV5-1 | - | CASSTSGRRYEQYF | TGCGCCAGCAGCACAAGCGGGAGACGGTACGAGCAGTACTTC
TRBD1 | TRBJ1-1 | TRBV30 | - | CAYMDRAMNTEAFF | TGTGCCTATATGGACAGGGCGATGAACACTGAAGCTTTCTTT